The source of this T cell receptor (beta chain) is a study of cytomegalovirus exposure and HLA in healthy donors. Regarding the study as a whole: First-cohort TCR clusters were later found to tend to co-occur in the approximately 110 validation repertoires. According to the study, 160 or so TCR beta chains were cytomegalovirus-associated. Accounts indicate the classifier identified cytomegalovirus status with strong specificity and sensitivity. The majority of TCR sequences were rare, yet some public TCRs appeared in many donors.

The CDR3 sequence is 17 residues long. V trimming: 0 bases; J trimming: 2 bases; junction bases outside the gene matches: 8. CDR1 and CDR2 (germline): MGHRA, YSYEKL. Sequencing used immunoSEQ multiplex PCR; TCRdb keeps in-frame clones, though not all of them. Of some 100,000 clones in the sample, less than 90% were seen once. With regard to this clone: Its antigen is unknown.

The TCR sequence derives from a man aged 18 to 30 in good health and CMV-seropositive. The sequencing input was PBMCs. The rearrangement links TRBV4-1 to TRBJ1-2, with TRBD1 identical over 8 bases. The CDR3 DNA is TGCGCCAGCAGCCAAGATGGGCGGGACAGGAAGAACTATGGCTACACCTTC. Translation: CASSQDGRDRKNYGYTF.